This T cell receptor beta chain is from a study of cytomegalovirus exposure and HLA in healthy donors (dated by TCRdb to about 2017). Background for the entire study: An earlier analysis of 587 of the donors reported approximately 280 Gb of sequence data and 117 million unique TCR beta sequences obtained from around 170 million T cells. An early release covering roughly 640 HLA-typed donors comprised 300 to 350 gigabases of sequencing data and approximately 85 million unique TCR sequences. Typing coverage differed by locus: A, B, C, DRB1 and DQB1 were typed in about 620-640 donors, DQA1 in about 500, DPA1 in 600 to 610, and DPB1 in 400 to 480. Every discovery cohort repertoire had been produced on one sequencing platform. To predict cytomegalovirus infection status, the study brought together high-throughput TCR immunosequencing, statistical association of individual TCRs with disease status, and machine learning. HLA typing covered class I and class II loci at four-digit resolution. The aim of the study was to test whether cataloging public T cell receptors could identify signatures of past pathogen exposure. In addition to the first cohort of about 650 subjects, a separate validation cohort of approximately 130 different subjects was used. Among several hundred genotyped donors of the cohort, an average of around 250,000 unique TCR beta nucleotide sequences was sequenced per donor, of which about 18% were non-productive. Donor age, sex, ethnicity and CMV serostatus were collected together with the repertoire data. In a later analysis, previously published TCR beta repertoires from 666 donors were re-analyzed and high-resolution HLA genotyping was added so that TCR occurrence patterns could be studied. Rather than drawing on any new phenotypic data, the later analysis identified candidate immune exposures from TCR beta sequences and the way those sequences occurred across donors. An earlier analysis of 587 of the donors applied high-throughput TCR beta sequencing to assess whether each TCR beta V gene segment acted as functional or pseudogenic. Using immunosequencing, the study profiled T cell repertoires from some 670 subjects and related those repertoires to cytomegalovirus serostatus. Of the approximately 400 genotyped donors, approximately 81% were placed in the genetic ancestry cluster associated with self-reported Caucasian donors. Four to six DR-DQ haplotypes were handled as single units for association and clustering, since linkage in the cohort was strong. A later genetic analysis took genome-wide SNP genotypes for about three fifths of the roughly 670 donors and used that subset as a discovery cohort.

General findings and caveats noted by the study authors: The classifier was reported to diagnose cytomegalovirus status with high specificity and sensitivity in both the original and validation cohorts. The only immune exposure information available for the cohort was CMV serostatus. Linkage disequilibrium might explain the correlated functional status among segregating V segments, but an unknown experimental factor could not be ruled out. In the study, 150 to 200 TCR beta chains were listed as associated with cytomegalovirus. In an earlier analysis of around 600 of the donors, most TCR beta V segments appeared in productive rearrangements about 90% or about 30% of the time, broadly matching IMGT annotations. The sequencing pipeline was judged likely to have produced a cluster of highly shared sequence variants as a technical artifact. Presence/absence analyses assumed roughly uniform sequencing depth across donors, an assumption that may not hold. This cohort had only TCR beta chains sequenced, and the lack of alpha or paired-chain data limited which features could be detected. In a later analysis, TCR association rates were found to vary across HLA loci, with the most associated TCRs seen for DRB1 alleles and the fewest for HLA-C alleles. Because the 87-base-pair reads could not distinguish some IMGT-functional V segments, including TRBV6-2 and TRBV6-3, those segments were excluded. In a later analysis, about 16,000 TCR beta sequences were associated with specific HLA alleles at a false discovery rate of 0.05. A later genetic analysis reported fewer N-insertions in productive TCRs among donors in an Asian-associated ancestry cluster than the approximately 700-donor mean. Strong co-occurrence of HLA alleles, especially DR and DQ, made assigning TCR associations to individual alleles difficult. It was suggested by the authors that the approach could potentially be generalized to other disease states and immunological phenotypes. In a later analysis, several top co-occurrence clusters were reported to appear linked to parvovirus B19, influenza, CMV and Epstein-Barr virus. A further reported finding was that TCR beta sequences accurately predicted the HLA-A and HLA-B alleles for most subjects in the first cohort. In a later analysis, most CMV-associated TCR beta chains were found to appear HLA-restricted, with HLA associations seemingly driven largely by CMV exposure. A later genetic analysis associated a missense DCLRE1C variant with V-gene and J-gene trimming of TCR beta chains, and an independent cohort replicated the association. In vitro tests confirmed that a few of the cytomegalovirus-associated TCR beta chains recognize cytomegalovirus antigens. The earlier analysis of 450 to 700 of the donors excluded around 17 rarely observed V segments, including chromosome 9 orphons, because counts were too low. Because HLA typing was unavailable for some donors at each locus, only the typed subset was used in association tests. While some public TCRs were present in many individuals, most TCR sequences turned up only very rarely across donors. Compared with equally common non-associated chains, HLA-associated TCR beta chains in a later analysis were more clonally expanded and had lower generation probabilities.

CDR1 and CDR2, per the germline V gene, are SGHDN and FVKESK. After removal of 3 bases from V and 2 bases from J, the junction retains 8 bases not matched to a gene. From cysteine to phenylalanine, the CDR3 is 17 amino acids long. Only the CDR3 DNA stays, 51 bases, in frame from base 1. The cohort comprised around 690 healthy bone marrow donors. Cohort members were all nominally healthy when sampled, although unrecorded immune exposures were likely present. The donor tested CMV seropositive and was one of the 289 seropositive cohort members. Every donor gave a peripheral blood sample, and the peripheral blood mononuclear cells from that sample were used for TCR beta sequencing. The Qiagen DNeasy Blood Extraction Kit was used to extract genomic DNA from the blood cell samples. A few counts support this clone. Its antigen is still unknown. No base quality information exists; no much larger clone differs at one position.

To prepare the library, the immunoSEQ multiplex PCR assay was applied. For the multiplex PCR, a mixture combining 60 forward primers for TCR Vbeta segments and 13 reverse primers for TCR Jbeta segments was used. The CDR3 region of rearranged TCR beta genes was amplified from genomic DNA by a multiplex PCR assay. On the Illumina HiSeq System, the amplified TCR beta libraries were sequenced as 87-base-pair reads. Per the original workflow: Across the roughly 670 repertoires, a later analysis counted tens of millions of unique TCR beta chains, some 11 million of which were shared by at least two donors. Raw reads were error-corrected and collapsed into unique sequences with a nearest-neighbor algorithm that merged closely related sequences to remove PCR and sequencing errors. To assign V, D and J gene segments, CDR3 sequences were aligned to IMGT reference sequences. For a sequence to be retained, a match of at least six nucleotides to both a V gene segment and a J gene segment was required. A rearrangement was called productive if the CDR3 had no stop codons and remained in frame with V and J, and every other rearrangement was called non-productive. Following IMGT convention, CDR3 was defined as the stretch from the second conserved V-encoded cysteine up to the conserved J-encoded phenylalanine. The earlier analysis of about 530 of the donors excluded any sequence lacking an unambiguous match to a single V gene segment. In an earlier analysis of 450 to 700 of the donors, V segments were called functional above 56.7% productive rearrangements and were called segregating when the between-donor standard deviation exceeded 5%. A statistical classification framework was built to diagnose cytomegalovirus status from the catalog of TCR beta chain sequences. In a later analysis, TCR nucleotide sequences were compared against IMGT/GENE-DB human TR gene sequences so that V and J genes could be assigned. A later analysis assigned CDR3 sequences and most-parsimonious VDJ recombination scenarios with the TCRdist pipeline. A later analysis defined each TCR beta chain by its CDR3 amino acid sequence plus V-gene family, and excluded reads lacking a unique V-gene family. A later analysis removed several hundred highly shared, low-generation-probability nucleotide sequences to deal with suspected cross-contamination and a sequencing artifact. A later analysis calculated a clonal expansion index for each public chain from normalized within-repertoire ranks of inferred template counts. In a later analysis, generation probabilities were computed with a VDJ recombination model fitted to out-of-frame rearrangements, and the resulting probabilities were checked against IGoR. In a later analysis, TCR-TCR, TCR-HLA and TCR-CMV co-occurrence was scored with hypergeometric tests, and a repertoire-size bias correction was applied to TCR pairs. To estimate false discovery rates, a later analysis permuted the HLA or CMV assignments 20 times. In a later analysis, co-occurring TCRs were grouped using DBSCAN, and TCRdist sequence similarity was added for clustering within HLA-allele-positive subsets. Repertoires with fewer than 30,000 or more than 120,000 public chains, plus five repertoires with anomalous nucleotide sharing, were excluded from co-occurrence clustering. TCRdb took over this immuneACCESS table, retaining in-frame rearrangements with V and J assigned. Such tables are incomplete; in checked studies, under half of the missing clones stem from an unresolved V gene, and the remainder is unexplained. Clonal size and the V and J genes are those of that table, whereas D and trimming came from the DNA. Across this sample there are about 160,000 clones, with around 86% seen only once. The ten most abundant clones make up 0.96% of the sample.

The sample comprised PBMCs. This TCR was recovered from a girl aged 2 to 9 in good health and CMV-seropositive. The chain is made from TRBV14 and TRBJ2-3; a stretch of 10 junction bases matches TRBD2. CDR3 protein: CASSQAGLAAFTDTQYF. In nucleotides, the sequence is TGTGCCAGCAGCCAGGCTGGACTAGCGGCATTCACAGATACGCAGTATTTT.